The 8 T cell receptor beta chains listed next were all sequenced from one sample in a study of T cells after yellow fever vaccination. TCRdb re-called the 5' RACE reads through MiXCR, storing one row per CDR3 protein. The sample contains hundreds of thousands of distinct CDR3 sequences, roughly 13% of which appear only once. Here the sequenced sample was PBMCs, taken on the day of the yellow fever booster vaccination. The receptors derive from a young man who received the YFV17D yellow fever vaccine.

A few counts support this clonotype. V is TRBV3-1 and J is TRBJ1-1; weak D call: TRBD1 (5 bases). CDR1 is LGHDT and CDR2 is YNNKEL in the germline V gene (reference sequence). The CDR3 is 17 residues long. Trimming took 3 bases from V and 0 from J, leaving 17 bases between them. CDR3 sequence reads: CASSQAGTGFMNTEAFF. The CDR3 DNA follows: TGTGCCAGCAGCCAGGCCGGGACGGGTTTTATGAACACTGAAGCTTTCTTT.

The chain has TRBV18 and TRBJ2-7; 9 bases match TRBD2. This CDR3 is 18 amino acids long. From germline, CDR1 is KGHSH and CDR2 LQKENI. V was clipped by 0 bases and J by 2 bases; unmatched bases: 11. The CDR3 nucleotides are TGTGCCAGCTCACCACCGGGGGCAACCGGGACTAGCCCCTACGAGCAGTACTTC. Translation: CASSPPGATGTSPYEQYF.

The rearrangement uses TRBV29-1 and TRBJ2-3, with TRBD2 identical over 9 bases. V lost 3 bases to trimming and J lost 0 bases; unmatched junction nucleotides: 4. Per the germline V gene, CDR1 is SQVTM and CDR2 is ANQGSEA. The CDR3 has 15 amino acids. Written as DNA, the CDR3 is TGCAGCGTTGAGATTACTAGCGGGAGCACAGATACGCAGTATTTT. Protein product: CSVEITSGSTDTQYF.

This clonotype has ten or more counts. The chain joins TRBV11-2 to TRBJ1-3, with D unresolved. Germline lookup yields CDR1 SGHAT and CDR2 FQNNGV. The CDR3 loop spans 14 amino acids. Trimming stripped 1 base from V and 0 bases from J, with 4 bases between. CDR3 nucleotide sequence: TGTGCCAGCAGCTTAGGGGCCTCTGGAAACACCATATATTTT. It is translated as CASSLGASGNTIYF. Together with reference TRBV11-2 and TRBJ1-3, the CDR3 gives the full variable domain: EAGVAQSPRYKIIEKRQSVAFWCNPISGHATLYWYQQILGQGPKLLIQFQNNGVVDDSQLPKDRFSAERLKGVDSTLKIQPAKLEDSAVYLCASSLGASGNTIYFGEGSWLTVV.

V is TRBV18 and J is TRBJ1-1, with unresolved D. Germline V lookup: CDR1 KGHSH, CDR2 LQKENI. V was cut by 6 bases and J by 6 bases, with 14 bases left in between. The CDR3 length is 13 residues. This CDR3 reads CASSSPSRPEAFF. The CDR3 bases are TGTGCCAGCTCCAGTCCGAGTAGGCCTGAAGCTTTCTTT.

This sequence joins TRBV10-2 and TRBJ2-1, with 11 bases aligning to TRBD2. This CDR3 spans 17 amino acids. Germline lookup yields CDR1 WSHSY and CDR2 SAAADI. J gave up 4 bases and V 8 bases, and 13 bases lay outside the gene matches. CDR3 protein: CASGMVAGGPEYNEQFF. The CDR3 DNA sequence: TGCGCCAGCGGTATGGTAGCGGGAGGGCCGGAGTACAATGAGCAGTTCTTC.

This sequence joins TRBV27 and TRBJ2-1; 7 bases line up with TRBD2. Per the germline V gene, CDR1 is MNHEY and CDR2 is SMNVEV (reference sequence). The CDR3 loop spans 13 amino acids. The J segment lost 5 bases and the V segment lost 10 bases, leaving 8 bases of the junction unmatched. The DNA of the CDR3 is TGTGCCACCTGGGCGGGGGTCCACAATGAGCAGTTCTTC. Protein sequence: CATWAGVHNEQFF.

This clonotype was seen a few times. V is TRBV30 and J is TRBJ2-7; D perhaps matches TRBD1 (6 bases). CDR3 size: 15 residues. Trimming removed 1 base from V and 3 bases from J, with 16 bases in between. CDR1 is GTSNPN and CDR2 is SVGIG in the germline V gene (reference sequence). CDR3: CAWSALPQGRYEQYF. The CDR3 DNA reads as TGTGCCTGGAGTGCATTGCCACAGGGACGCTACGAGCAGTACTTC. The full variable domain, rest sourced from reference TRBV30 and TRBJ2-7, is SQTIHQWPATLVQPVGSPLSLECTVEGTSNPNLYWYRQAAGRGLQLLFYSVGIGQISSEVPQNLSASRPQDRQFILSSKKLLLSDSGFYLCAWSALPQGRYEQYFGPGTRLTVT.